Presented here are 2 T cell receptor beta chains from one specimen sequenced in a study of blood T cell repertoires in COVID-19. The data were produced by immunoSEQ multiplex PCR, yet TCRdb's version contains in-frame clones alone and is incomplete. In the table there are more than 80,000 clones, around four fifths of which are singletons. The source material was peripheral blood. These receptors were taken from a woman aged 70-85 years with acute or convalescent COVID-19.

The chain carries TRBV5-8 and TRBJ2-3; possible D gene TRBD2, 5 bases. Germline V gives CDR1 SGHTS, CDR2 YDEGEE. This CDR3 is built from 15 residues. V dropped 4 bases and J dropped 1 base, with 13 bases sitting between them. CDR3 coding DNA: TGTGCCAGCAGCAGGGATGGACTTCGCACAGATACGCAGTATTTT. Residues: CASSRDGLRTDTQYF. The full variable domain, rest sourced from reference TRBV5-8 and TRBJ2-3, is EAGVTQSPTHLIKTRGQQATLRCSPISGHTSVYWYQQALGLGLQFLLWYDEGEERNRGNFPPRFSGRQFPNYSSELNVNALELEDSALYLCASSRDGLRTDTQYFGPGTRLTVL.

The chain employs TRBV12-3 or TRBV12-4 and TRBJ1-2; D not resolved. This CDR3 contains 10 residues. Trimming took off 6 bases at V and 3 bases at J, with 2 bases between the two ends. The CDR3 loop reads CASSYYGYTF. The CDR3 DNA is TGTGCCAGCAGCTACTATGGCTACACCTTC.